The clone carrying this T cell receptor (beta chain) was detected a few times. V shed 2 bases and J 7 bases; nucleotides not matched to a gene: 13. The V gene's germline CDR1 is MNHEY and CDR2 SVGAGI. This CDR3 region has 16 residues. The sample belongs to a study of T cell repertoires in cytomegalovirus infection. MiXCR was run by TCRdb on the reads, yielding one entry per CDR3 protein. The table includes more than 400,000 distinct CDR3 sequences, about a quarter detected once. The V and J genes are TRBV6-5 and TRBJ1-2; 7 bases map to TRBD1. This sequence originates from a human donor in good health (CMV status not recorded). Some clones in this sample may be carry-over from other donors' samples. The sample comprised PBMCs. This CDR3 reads CASSYRRTDRVVGYTF. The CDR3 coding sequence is TGTGCCAGCAGTTACAGGAGAACCGACAGGGTAGTTGGCTACACCTTC.